A single sample gave rise to the 5 T cell receptor beta chains below, sequenced in a study of cytomegalovirus exposure and HLA in healthy donors. Profiling relied on immunoSEQ multiplex PCR, and the TCRdb table lists in-frame clones only, not all of them. The data show under 85,000 clones, approximately 93% seen once. Sample: PBMCs. These receptors all stem from a woman aged 18 to 35 in good health and CMV-seropositive.

This chain joins TRBV5-1 and TRBJ1-4, with D uncertain. The germline V gene has CDR1 SGHRS and CDR2 YFSETQ. The CDR3 is 14 amino acids. The ends were cut back, 3 bases at V and 4 bases at J, with 10 bases in the middle. In DNA, the CDR3 is TGCGCCAGCAGCTCGGGAGCTTTTAATGAAAAACTGTTTTTT. Translation: CASSSGAFNEKLFF.

V gene TRBV4-3 combines with J gene TRBJ1-1; possibly TRBD1 for D (6 bases). The CDR3 has 15 residues. In germline, CDR1 is LGHNA, CDR2 YSLEER. Trimming stripped 3 bases from V and 5 bases from J, with 16 bases between. Here the CDR3 reads CASSHLQGRGTEAFF. As DNA, the CDR3 is TGCGCCAGCAGCCATCTCCAGGGGAGGGGGACTGAAGCTTTCTTT.

J is TRBJ1-1 and V is TRBV30, with TRBD1 as a possible D gene (5 bases). V shed 2 bases and J shed 6 bases, with 19 bases lying between them. The CDR3 has 15 residues. CDR1 and CDR2 from the germline V gene are GTSNPN and SVGIG (reference sequence). In DNA, the CDR3 is TGTGCCTGGAGTTATCCTCGGGGGGGGAGGGCTGAAGCTTTCTTT. It specifies CAWSYPRGGRAEAFF.

V is TRBV11-3 and J is TRBJ2-2; D not certain. CDR3 length: 14 amino acids. V was shortened by 1 base and J by 2 bases, with 5 bases between the two germline ends. The germline CDR1 and CDR2 sequences are SGHNT and YENEEA. The CDR3 bases are TGTGCCAGCAGCTTAGGGAGAAACACCGGGGAGCTGTTTTTT. The encoded protein is CASSLGRNTGELFF.

This clone was seen only once. The chain has TRBV28 and TRBJ2-3, with 7 positions matching TRBD2. Per germline, CDR1 MDHEN and CDR2 SYDVKM. V shed 2 bases and J 2 bases; nucleotides not matched to a gene: 4. The CDR3 spans 15 residues. This CDR3 reads CASSLSRDYTDTQYF. The CDR3, as DNA: TGTGCCAGCAGTTTAAGTCGGGACTACACAGATACGCAGTATTTT.